By frequency, the clone carrying this TCR beta chain is medium-sized. Its target is not known. The source of the sample is a study of synovial regulatory T cells in juvenile arthritis. Whole-study results and caveats: Largely private between patients, iaTreg TCR repertoires showed partial overlap with synovial Teff and blood CPL repertoires. Blood Treg cells that were inflammation-associated showed lower TCR diversity than other blood Treg cells. Synovial Tregs shared more CDR3 sequences with iaTregs than other blood Tregs.

iaTreg cells were HLA-DR+ Treg cells. Median age approximately 11 years (roughly 2.3-25); median disease duration around seven years (0.2-19.1). The table came from immunoSEQ multiplex PCR; TCRdb's copy has only in-frame clones and leaves some out. This listing includes fewer than 1,500 clones. The CDR3 extends over 13 amino acids. No DNA was logged. Germline CDR1 and CDR2: SGHVS and FQNEAQ. Specimen: Treg cells from blood. The subset here: HLA-DR+ inflammation-associated blood Treg cells. This clonotype was obtained from a donor younger than 30 with juvenile idiopathic arthritis. This chain links TRBV7-8 with TRBJ1-5. CDR3 loop: CASSRFSNQPQHF. Full variable domain (remainder filled in from reference TRBV7-8 and TRBJ1-5): GAGVSQSPRYKVAKRGQDVALRCDPISGHVSLFWYQQALGQGPEFLTYFQNEAQLDKSGLPSDRFFAERPEGSVSTLKIQRTQQEDSAVYLCASSRFSNQPQHFGDGTRLSIL.